The clone carrying this T cell receptor beta chain was seen ten or more times. Its cognate antigen is unknown. The study profiled TCR beta VDJ and CDR3 using genomic DNA as template. TCRdb called the reads again in MiXCR, with one record for every CDR3 protein. The sample lists approximately 190,000 distinct CDR3 sequences, roughly half occurring once. In patients chosen for sequencing, flow cytometry had shown CD8+CD57+ cell expansion. No therapy was given to patients before blood sampling. The data were taken from a study of CD8+CD57+ T cells in acquired aplastic anemia. Turning to the study itself: Sorting CD4+ and CD8+ cells gave DNA averaging approximately 3 ug.

J gave up 8 bases and V 4 bases, and 4 bases lay outside the gene matches. The V gene's germline CDR1 is SGHRS and CDR2 YFSETQ. The CDR3 is 14 residues long. Notes on the study in general: Patients and controls had in common twenty-nine CD8+ CDR3 sequences.

This sequence was found in a human donor with aplastic anemia. The V and J genes are TRBV5-1 and TRBJ1-4; 11 positions match TRBD1. Sequencing was done on a sample of sorted CD4+, CD8+, or CD8+CD57+ T cells (not recorded which) from PBMCs. The CDR3 DNA is TGCGCCAGCAGCGTGGACAGGGGGCGAGAAAAACTGTTTTTT. This sequence encodes CASSVDRGREKLFF. Supplemented by reference TRBV5-1 and TRBJ1-4, the full variable domain reads KAGVTQTPRYLIKTRGQQVTLSCSPISGHRSVSWYQQTPGQGLQFLFEYFSETQRNKGNFPGRFSGRQFSNSRSEMNVSTLELGDSALYLCASSVDRGREKLFFGSGTQLSVL.